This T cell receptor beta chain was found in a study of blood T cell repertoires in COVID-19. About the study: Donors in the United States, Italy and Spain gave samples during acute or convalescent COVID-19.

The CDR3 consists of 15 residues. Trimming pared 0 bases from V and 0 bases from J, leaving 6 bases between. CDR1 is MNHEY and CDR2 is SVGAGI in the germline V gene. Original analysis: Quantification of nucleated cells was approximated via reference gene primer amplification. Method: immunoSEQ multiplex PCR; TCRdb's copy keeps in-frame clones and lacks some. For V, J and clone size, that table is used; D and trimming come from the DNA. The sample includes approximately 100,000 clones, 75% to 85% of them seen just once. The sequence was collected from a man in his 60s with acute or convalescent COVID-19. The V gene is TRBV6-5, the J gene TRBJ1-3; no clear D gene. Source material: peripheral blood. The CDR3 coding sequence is TGTGCCAGCAGTTACTCATTGGCCTCTGGAAACACCATATATTTT. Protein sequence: CASSYSLASGNTIYF.